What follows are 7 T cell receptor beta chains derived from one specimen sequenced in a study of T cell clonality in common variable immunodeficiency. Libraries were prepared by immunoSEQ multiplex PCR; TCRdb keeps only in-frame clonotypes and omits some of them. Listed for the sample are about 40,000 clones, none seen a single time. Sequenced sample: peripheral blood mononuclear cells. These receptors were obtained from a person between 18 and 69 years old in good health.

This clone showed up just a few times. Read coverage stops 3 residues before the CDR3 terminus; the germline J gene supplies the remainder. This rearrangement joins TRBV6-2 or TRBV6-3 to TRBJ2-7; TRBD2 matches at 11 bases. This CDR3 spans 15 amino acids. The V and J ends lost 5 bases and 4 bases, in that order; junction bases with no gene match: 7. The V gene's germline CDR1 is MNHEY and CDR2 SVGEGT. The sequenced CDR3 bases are TGTGCCAGCAGTCAAGTAGCGGGAGGGCCTTACGAG. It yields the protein CASSQVAGGPYE. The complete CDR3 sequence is CASSQVAGGPYEQYF.

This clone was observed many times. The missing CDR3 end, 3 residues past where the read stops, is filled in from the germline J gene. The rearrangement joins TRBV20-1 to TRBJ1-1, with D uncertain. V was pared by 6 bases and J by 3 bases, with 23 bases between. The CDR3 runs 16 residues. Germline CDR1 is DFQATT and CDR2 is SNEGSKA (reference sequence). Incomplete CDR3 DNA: TGCAGTGCGAACCCCCTATACACGGGTAGACACACTGAA. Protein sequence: CSANPLYTGRHTE. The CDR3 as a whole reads CSANPLYTGRHTEAFF.

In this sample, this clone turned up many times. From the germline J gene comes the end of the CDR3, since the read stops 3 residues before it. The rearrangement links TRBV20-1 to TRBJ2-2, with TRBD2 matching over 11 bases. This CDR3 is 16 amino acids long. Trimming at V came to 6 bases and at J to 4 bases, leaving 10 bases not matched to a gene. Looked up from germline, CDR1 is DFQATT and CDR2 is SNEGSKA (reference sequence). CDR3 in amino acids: CSAARGLAGGTGELFF. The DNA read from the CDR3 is TGCAGTGCCGCTAGAGGTCTAGCGGGAGGCACCGGGGAG.

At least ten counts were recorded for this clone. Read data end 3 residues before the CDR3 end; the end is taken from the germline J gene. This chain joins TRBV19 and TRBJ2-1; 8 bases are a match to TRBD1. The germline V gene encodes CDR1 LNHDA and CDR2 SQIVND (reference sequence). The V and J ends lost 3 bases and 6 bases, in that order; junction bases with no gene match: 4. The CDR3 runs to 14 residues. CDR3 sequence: CASSMTGVGNEQFF. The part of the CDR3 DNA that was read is TGTGCCAGTAGTATGACAGGGGTAGGCAATGAG.

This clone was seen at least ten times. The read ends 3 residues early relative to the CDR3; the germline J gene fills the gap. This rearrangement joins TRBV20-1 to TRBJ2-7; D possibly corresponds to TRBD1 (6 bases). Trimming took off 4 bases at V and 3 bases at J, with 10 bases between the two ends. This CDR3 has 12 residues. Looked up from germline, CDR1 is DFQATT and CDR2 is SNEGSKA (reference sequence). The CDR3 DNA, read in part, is TGCAGTGCTATCTCAGGGGTCTACGAG. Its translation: CSAISGVYE. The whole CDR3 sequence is CSAISGVYEQYF.

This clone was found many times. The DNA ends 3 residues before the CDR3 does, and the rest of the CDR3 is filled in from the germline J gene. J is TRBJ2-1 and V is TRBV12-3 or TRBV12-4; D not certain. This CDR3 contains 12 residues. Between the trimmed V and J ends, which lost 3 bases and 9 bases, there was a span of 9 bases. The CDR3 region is CASSFRKGEQFF. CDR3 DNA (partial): TGTGCCAGCAGTTTTCGTAAGGGTGAG.

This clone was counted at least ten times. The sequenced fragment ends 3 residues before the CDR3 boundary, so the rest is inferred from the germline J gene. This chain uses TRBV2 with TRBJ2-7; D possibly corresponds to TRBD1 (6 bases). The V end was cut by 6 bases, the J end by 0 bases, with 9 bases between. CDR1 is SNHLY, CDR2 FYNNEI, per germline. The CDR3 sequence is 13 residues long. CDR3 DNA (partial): TGTGCCAGCAGGAGGGGGAGCTCCTACGAG. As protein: CASRRGSSYE. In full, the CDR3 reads CASRRGSSYEQYF. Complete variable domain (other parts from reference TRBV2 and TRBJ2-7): EPEVTQTPSHQVTQMGQEVILRCVPISNHLYFYWYRQILGQKVEFLVSFYNNEISEKSEIFDDQFSVERPDGSNFTLKIRSTKLEDSAMYFCASRRGSSYEQYFGPGTRLTVT.